The rows below give T cell receptor beta chains drawn from one sample of a study of blood T cell repertoires in COVID-19. TCRdb keeps only in-frame clones here, not all; method: immunoSEQ multiplex PCR. The table includes 150,000 or so clones, 82% detected once. What was sequenced was peripheral blood. Receptors originate from a woman of 80 years or more with acute or convalescent COVID-19. Both conserved end residues are part of each CDR3. A D gene is named only where the DNA matches it firmly. The size field is filled for only some rows; it gives once, few, many or a size class.

J gene: TRBJ2-1; clone size: few; D gene: .; V gene: TRBV6-6; CDR3 protein: CASSPGVEQFF; CDR3 DNA: TGTGCCAGCAGTCCCGGAGTTGAGCAGTTCTTC
J gene: TRBJ1-3; clone size: .; D gene: TRBD1; V gene: TRBV7-2; CDR3 protein: CASSYSLGTAGNTIYF; CDR3 DNA: TGTGCCAGCAGCTACAGTCTCGGGACAGCCGGAAACACCATATATTTT
J gene: TRBJ2-7; clone size: once; D gene: .; V gene: TRBV4-1; CDR3 protein: CASSLHAGTVIREQYF; CDR3 DNA: TGCGCCAGCAGCCTTCACGCGGGGACAGTAATCCGCGAGCAGTACTTC
J gene: TRBJ2-2; clone size: .; D gene: .; V gene: TRBV5-4; CDR3 protein: CASRGGQTNTGELFF; CDR3 DNA: TGTGCCAGCAGGGGGGGACAGACGAACACCGGGGAGCTGTTTTTT
J gene: TRBJ1-5; clone size: .; D gene: TRBD1; V gene: TRBV7-2; CDR3 protein: CASSLGPGQGGQPQHF; CDR3 DNA: TGTGCCAGCAGCTTAGGCCCAGGACAGGGGGGTCAGCCCCAGCATTTT
J gene: TRBJ2-1; clone size: few; D gene: .; V gene: TRBV11-3; CDR3 protein: CASSFGRYNEQFF; CDR3 DNA: TGTGCCAGCAGCTTCGGGAGATACAATGAGCAGTTCTTC
J gene: TRBJ2-5; clone size: .; D gene: .; V gene: TRBV10-3; CDR3 protein: CATGEGGLQETQYF; CDR3 DNA: TGTGCCACCGGCGAGGGCGGGCTCCAAGAGACCCAGTACTTC
J gene: TRBJ2-1; clone size: .; D gene: TRBD2; V gene: TRBV27; CDR3 protein: CASSFRTSFASYNEQFF; CDR3 DNA: TGTGCCAGCAGTTTTAGGACTAGTTTTGCCTCCTACAATGAGCAGTTCTTC
J gene: TRBJ1-2; clone size: once; D gene: TRBD1; V gene: TRBV30; CDR3 protein: CAWRIGTGGWGYTF; CDR3 DNA: TGTGCCTGGAGGATAGGGACAGGGGGCTGGGGCTACACCTTC
J gene: TRBJ2-2; clone size: once; D gene: .; V gene: TRBV19; CDR3 protein: CAGLLGRERSTGELFF; CDR3 DNA: TGTGCCGGACTACTGGGAAGGGAAAGGAGCACCGGGGAGCTGTTTTTT
J gene: TRBJ1-3; clone size: .; D gene: TRBD1; V gene: TRBV7-8; CDR3 protein: CASSLRTGGGGNTIYF; CDR3 DNA: TGTGCCAGCAGCCTCCGGACAGGGGGCGGTGGAAACACCATATATTTT
J gene: TRBJ1-6; clone size: .; D gene: .; V gene: TRBV6-5; CDR3 protein: CASSYSRDSPLHF; CDR3 DNA: TGTGCCAGCAGTTACTCACGGGATTCACCCCTCCACTTT
J gene: TRBJ2-2; clone size: .; D gene: .; V gene: TRBV18; CDR3 protein: CASSPSAGELFF; CDR3 DNA: TGTGCCAGCTCACCTTCTGCCGGGGAGCTGTTTTTT
J gene: TRBJ1-1; clone size: .; D gene: TRBD1; V gene: TRBV12-5; CDR3 protein: CASGLVRGSGTGLNMNTEAFF; CDR3 DNA: TGTGCTAGTGGTTTGGTACGAGGATCCGGGACAGGCCTTAATATGAACACTGAAGCTTTCTTT
J gene: TRBJ1-1; clone size: once; D gene: .; V gene: TRBV5-1; CDR3 protein: CASSSRGKFGRNTEAFF; CDR3 DNA: TGCGCCAGCAGCTCGAGGGGGAAATTCGGGCGGAACACTGAAGCTTTCTTT
J gene: TRBJ1-3; clone size: .; D gene: .; V gene: TRBV7-9; CDR3 protein: CASSFPTYRAGNTIYF; CDR3 DNA: TGTGCCAGCAGCTTCCCCACTTACAGGGCTGGAAACACCATATATTTT
J gene: TRBJ2-5; clone size: .; D gene: TRBD1; V gene: TRBV7-2; CDR3 protein: CASSLAGTGMIETQYF; CDR3 DNA: TGTGCCAGCAGCTTAGCCGGGACAGGGATGATAGAGACCCAGTACTTC
J gene: TRBJ1-4; clone size: .; D gene: TRBD1; V gene: TRBV4-3; CDR3 protein: CASSPRTGGSSEKLFF; CDR3 DNA: TGCGCCAGCAGCCCCCGGACAGGGGGCTCTTCTGAAAAACTGTTTTTT
J gene: TRBJ2-3; clone size: .; D gene: .; V gene: TRBV15; CDR3 protein: CATSRGPLTGDTQYF; CDR3 DNA: TGTGCCACCAGCAGGGGGCCACTAACCGGGGATACGCAGTATTTT
J gene: TRBJ2-7; clone size: .; D gene: .; V gene: TRBV29-1; CDR3 protein: CSVESGLNYEQYF; CDR3 DNA: TGCAGCGTTGAATCAGGGCTAAACTACGAGCAGTACTTC
J gene: TRBJ2-1; clone size: .; D gene: .; V gene: TRBV3-1/TRBV3-2; CDR3 protein: CASSPDLESEQFF; CDR3 DNA: TGTGCCAGCAGCCCCGACCTAGAAAGTGAGCAGTTCTTC
J gene: TRBJ1-5; clone size: .; D gene: .; V gene: TRBV28; CDR3 protein: CASSGDRPRDQPQHF; CDR3 DNA: TGTGCCAGCAGTGGAGACAGGCCCCGAGATCAGCCCCAGCATTTT
J gene: TRBJ2-5; clone size: .; D gene: TRBD2; V gene: TRBV27; CDR3 protein: CASGRGDQETQYF; CDR3 DNA: TGTGCCAGCGGGCGGGGGGACCAAGAGACCCAGTACTTC
J gene: TRBJ2-1; clone size: few; D gene: .; V gene: TRBV3-1/TRBV3-2; CDR3 protein: CASSQPGTPLGTYNEQFF; CDR3 DNA: TGTGCCAGCAGCCAACCCGGGACTCCGCTCGGGACCTACAATGAGCAGTTCTTC
J gene: TRBJ2-7; clone size: .; D gene: TRBD1; V gene: TRBV4-3; CDR3 protein: CASSQYYGTDPYEQYF; CDR3 DNA: TGCGCCAGCAGCCAATATTACGGGACAGACCCTTACGAGCAGTACTTC
J gene: TRBJ2-7; clone size: .; D gene: .; V gene: TRBV19; CDR3 protein: CASRGQLSYEQYF; CDR3 DNA: TGTGCCAGTCGAGGGCAACTCTCCTACGAGCAGTACTTC
J gene: TRBJ2-7; clone size: .; D gene: .; V gene: TRBV7-2; CDR3 protein: CASSLAGLRGYEQYF; CDR3 DNA: TGTGCCAGCAGCTTAGCCGGCCTGCGGGGCTACGAGCAGTACTTC
J gene: TRBJ1-4; clone size: .; D gene: .; V gene: TRBV19; CDR3 protein: CASSTLPATNEKLFF; CDR3 DNA: TGTGCCAGTAGTACCCTCCCCGCAACTAATGAAAAACTGTTTTTT
J gene: TRBJ2-1; clone size: .; D gene: .; V gene: TRBV5-1; CDR3 protein: CASSLVPADSYNEQFF; CDR3 DNA: TGCGCCAGCAGCTTGGTTCCAGCGGACTCCTACAATGAGCAGTTCTTC
J gene: TRBJ1-3; clone size: .; D gene: .; V gene: TRBV19; CDR3 protein: CASSIQDNSGNTIYF; CDR3 DNA: TGTGCCAGTAGTATACAAGACAACTCTGGAAACACCATATATTTT
J gene: TRBJ2-5; clone size: .; D gene: TRBD1; V gene: TRBV5-5; CDR3 protein: CASSTGRQGVQETQYF; CDR3 DNA: TGTGCCAGCAGCACCGGTCGGCAGGGGGTACAAGAGACCCAGTACTTC
J gene: TRBJ1-6; clone size: .; D gene: .; V gene: TRBV6-1; CDR3 protein: CASSEGLTRSPLHF; CDR3 DNA: TGTGCCAGCAGTGAAGGTCTTACGAGGTCACCCCTCCACTTT
J gene: TRBJ1-1; clone size: .; D gene: .; V gene: TRBV7-9; CDR3 protein: CASSSPWDNPFHTEAFF; CDR3 DNA: TGTGCCAGCAGCTCCCCGTGGGACAACCCGTTTCACACTGAAGCTTTCTTT
J gene: TRBJ2-3; clone size: .; D gene: TRBD1; V gene: TRBV19; CDR3 protein: CASSRDRELPTDTQYF; CDR3 DNA: TGTGCCAGTAGCAGGGACAGGGAATTGCCCACAGATACGCAGTATTTT
J gene: TRBJ2-1; clone size: .; D gene: TRBD2; V gene: TRBV19; CDR3 protein: CASSILAGTDNEQFF; CDR3 DNA: TGTGCCAGTAGTATACTAGCGGGAACGGACAATGAGCAGTTCTTC
J gene: TRBJ2-1; clone size: .; D gene: TRBD2; V gene: TRBV18; CDR3 protein: CASSPGLAGGDEQFF; CDR3 DNA: TGTGCCAGCTCACCTGGACTAGCGGGAGGCGATGAGCAGTTCTTC
J gene: TRBJ1-1; clone size: few; D gene: TRBD1; V gene: TRBV7-6; CDR3 protein: CASSPFLTGFTEAFF; CDR3 DNA: TGTGCCAGCAGCCCCTTCCTGACAGGGTTCACTGAAGCTTTCTTT
J gene: TRBJ2-1; clone size: .; D gene: TRBD2; V gene: TRBV11-2; CDR3 protein: CASSAGLGVAGDNEQFF; CDR3 DNA: TGTGCCAGCAGCGCGGGATTAGGAGTAGCGGGGGACAATGAGCAGTTCTTC
J gene: TRBJ1-5; clone size: once; D gene: .; V gene: TRBV10-3; CDR3 protein: CAITDSGGAQHF; CDR3 DNA: TGTGCCATCACCGACTCCGGGGGGGCCCAGCATTTT
J gene: TRBJ1-4; clone size: few; D gene: .; V gene: TRBV2; CDR3 protein: CARRTGGEKLFF; CDR3 DNA: TGTGCCAGGCGGACGGGCGGGGAAAAACTGTTTTTT
J gene: TRBJ1-1; clone size: .; D gene: TRBD1; V gene: TRBV19; CDR3 protein: CASSIAQGTEAFF; CDR3 DNA: TGTGCCAGTAGTATAGCACAGGGGACTGAAGCTTTCTTT
J gene: TRBJ1-6; clone size: .; D gene: .; V gene: TRBV27; CDR3 protein: CASSFQGLRSPLHF; CDR3 DNA: TGTGCCAGCAGTTTTCAGGGATTGCGATCACCCCTCCACTTT
J gene: TRBJ1-3; clone size: .; D gene: .; V gene: TRBV10-2; CDR3 protein: CASSPDGRSGNTIYF; CDR3 DNA: TGCGCCAGCAGTCCTGACGGGAGATCTGGAAACACCATATATTTT
J gene: TRBJ2-3; clone size: .; D gene: TRBD2; V gene: TRBV5-1; CDR3 protein: CASSSAGATDTQYF; CDR3 DNA: TGCGCCAGCAGTTCGGCGGGAGCGACAGATACGCAGTATTTT
J gene: TRBJ1-1; clone size: .; D gene: .; V gene: TRBV12-3/TRBV12-4; CDR3 protein: CASSRAVEAFF; CDR3 DNA: TGTGCCAGCAGCCGAGCTGTTGAAGCTTTCTTT
J gene: TRBJ1-1; clone size: .; D gene: .; V gene: TRBV4-1; CDR3 protein: CASSRDWNTEAFF; CDR3 DNA: TGCGCCAGCAGCCGCGATTGGAACACTGAAGCTTTCTTT
J gene: TRBJ2-5; clone size: once; D gene: .; V gene: TRBV6-5; CDR3 protein: CASVPPGVISETQYF; CDR3 DNA: TGTGCCAGCGTCCCACCGGGGGTGATAAGCGAGACCCAGTACTTC
J gene: TRBJ1-2; clone size: .; D gene: .; V gene: TRBV27; CDR3 protein: CASREGLNYGYTF; CDR3 DNA: TGTGCCAGCAGGGAGGGTCTGAACTATGGCTACACCTTC
J gene: TRBJ2-3; clone size: once; D gene: TRBD1; V gene: TRBV29-1; CDR3 protein: CSVRGQNTDTQYF; CDR3 DNA: TGCAGCGTTAGGGGACAGAACACAGATACGCAGTATTTT
J gene: TRBJ2-7; clone size: few; D gene: TRBD2; V gene: TRBV2; CDR3 protein: CASAGTSGSGEQYF; CDR3 DNA: TGTGCCAGCGCCGGGACTAGCGGGAGTGGCGAGCAGTACTTC
J gene: TRBJ2-1; clone size: .; D gene: TRBD1; V gene: TRBV2; CDR3 protein: CASRRGQDRGRNEQFF; CDR3 DNA: TGTGCCAGCAGGCGGGGCCAGGACAGGGGCCGGAATGAGCAGTTCTTC
J gene: TRBJ2-2; clone size: .; D gene: TRBD2; V gene: TRBV7-9; CDR3 protein: CASRLTSGNTGELFF; CDR3 DNA: TGTGCCAGCAGACTGACTAGCGGGAACACCGGGGAGCTGTTTTTT
J gene: TRBJ2-2; clone size: .; D gene: TRBD1; V gene: TRBV25-1; CDR3 protein: CASLQDRGDTGELFF; CDR3 DNA: TGTGCCAGCCTACAGGACAGGGGGGACACCGGGGAGCTGTTTTTT
J gene: TRBJ1-2; clone size: .; D gene: .; V gene: TRBV18; CDR3 protein: CASSPGLPGYTF; CDR3 DNA: TGTGCCAGCTCACCGGGCCTCCCAGGCTACACCTTC
J gene: TRBJ2-1; clone size: .; D gene: .; V gene: TRBV24-1; CDR3 protein: CATSDSSGERNEQFF; CDR3 DNA: TGTGCCACCAGTGATTCCTCGGGAGAACGTAATGAGCAGTTCTTC
J gene: TRBJ2-2; clone size: .; D gene: TRBD1; V gene: TRBV10-3; CDR3 protein: CAITGTGEVGELFF; CDR3 DNA: TGTGCCATCACCGGGACAGGGGAGGTCGGGGAGCTGTTTTTT
J gene: TRBJ2-1; clone size: .; D gene: TRBD2; V gene: TRBV29-1; CDR3 protein: CSVGTTRLAGGVEQFF; CDR3 DNA: TGCAGCGTTGGGACCACGAGACTAGCGGGGGGGGTTGAGCAGTTCTTC
J gene: TRBJ2-3; clone size: .; D gene: .; V gene: TRBV7-9; CDR3 protein: CASSLGTNTDTQYF; CDR3 DNA: TGTGCCAGCAGCTTGGGGACAAATACAGATACGCAGTATTTT
J gene: TRBJ1-5; clone size: once; D gene: .; V gene: TRBV18; CDR3 protein: CASSPSDTNQPQHF; CDR3 DNA: TGTGCCAGCTCACCGTCCGACACCAATCAGCCCCAGCATTTT
J gene: TRBJ1-5; clone size: many; D gene: .; V gene: TRBV5-8; CDR3 protein: CASSRYRVANQPQHF; CDR3 DNA: TGTGCCAGCAGCAGATACAGGGTAGCTAATCAGCCCCAGCATTTT